These 11 T cell receptor beta chains originate from one sample sequenced in a study of shared clonotypes between healthy human individuals. Assay: immunoSEQ multiplex PCR; the TCRdb copy retains only in-frame clones and omits some. The table lists about 1.1 million clones, more than 75% of them singletons. The sequencing sample was made of memory CD4+ T cells from PBMCs. Regarding subset: CD45RA-negative fraction. These receptors were obtained from a man aged 18 to 29 in good health. Some clones in this sample may be carry-over from other donors' samples.

About this clone: Other DNA sequences in the sample encode the same CDR3. The chain has TRBV5-1 and TRBJ2-7; 10 nucleotides align to TRBD2. The germline gives CDR1 SGHRS, CDR2 YFSETQ. The CDR3 spans 15 residues. The V segment lost 2 bases and the J segment 1 base; nucleotides outside the gene matches: 3. The CDR3 nucleotides read TGCGCCAGCAGCTTACTAGCGGGGTCGTCCTACGAGCAGTACTTC. Translation gives CASSLLAGSSYEQYF. Drawing the rest from reference TRBV5-1 and TRBJ2-7, the complete variable domain is KAGVTQTPRYLIKTRGQQVTLSCSPISGHRSVSWYQQTPGQGLQFLFEYFSETQRNKGNFPGRFSGRQFSNSRSEMNVSTLELGDSALYLCASSLLAGSSYEQYFGPGTRLTVT.

The J gene is TRBJ2-5, the V gene TRBV19, with 7 positions matching TRBD2. The CDR3 runs to 16 residues. The junction had 14 bases not matched to a gene; V was cut back by 3 bases and J by 7 bases. Germline V gene sequence: CDR1 LNHDA, CDR2 SQIVND (reference sequence). Here the CDR3 DNA reads TGTGCCAGTAGTATGGCGGCTAGCGGCCATATATGGACCCAGTACTTC. This codes for CASSMAASGHIWTQYF.

The V call is TRBV5-6, the J call TRBJ2-7; D might be TRBD1 (8 bases). V lost 3 bases, J lost 0 bases, and 13 bases lay in between. The germline V gene has CDR1 SGHDT and CDR2 YYEEEE. The CDR3 contains 15 residues. CDR3 in amino acids: CASSWGGQASYEQYF. The CDR3 DNA sequence: TGTGCCAGCAGCTGGGGGGGACAGGCCTCCTACGAGCAGTACTTC.

V and J are TRBV2 and TRBJ1-5; perhaps TRBD1 as D (5 bases). Germline V CDR1 and CDR2: SNHLY, FYNNEI. V was clipped by 8 bases and J by 4 bases, with 12 bases between them. This CDR3 has 13 residues. DNA for the CDR3: TGTGCCAGCGGGGGGATTTCAAATCAGCCCCAGCATTTT. It encodes CASGGISNQPQHF. Based on the CDR3 plus reference TRBV2 and TRBJ1-5, the full variable domain is EPEVTQTPSHQVTQMGQEVILRCVPISNHLYFYWYRQILGQKVEFLVSFYNNEISEKSEIFDDQFSVERPDGSNFTLKIRSTKLEDSAMYFCASGGISNQPQHFGDGTRLSIL.

There are a few counts of this clone. The V call is TRBV14, the J call TRBJ2-7, with D perhaps TRBD2 (5 bases). Germline loops: CDR1 SGHDN, CDR2 FVKESK. V was cut by 2 bases and J by 2 bases, with 10 bases left in between. The CDR3 has 14 amino acids. In DNA form, the CDR3 reads TGTGCCAGCAGCCAAAGCGGAAGGGCCTACGAGCAGTACTTC. This gives the protein CASSQSGRAYEQYF.

This clone has a count of ten or more. The J gene is TRBJ1-2, the V gene TRBV10-3; no clear D. V was shortened by 5 bases and J by 3 bases, with 16 bases between the two germline ends. The CDR3 has 15 residues. The germline CDR1 and CDR2 sequences are ENHRY and SYGVKD. CDR3: CAISISSGNYYGYTF. The CDR3 nucleotides are TGTGCCATCAGTATCTCGTCAGGAAATTACTATGGCTACACCTTC.

This clone was detected ten times or more. The gene calls are TRBV28 and TRBJ1-2; D remains ambiguous. CDR3 length: 10 residues. V was cut by 8 bases and J by 5 bases, with 6 bases left in between. The germline V gene has CDR1 MDHEN and CDR2 SYDVKM. CDR3 sequence: CASFRYGYTF. CDR3 nucleotide sequence: TGTGCCAGCTTTCGGTATGGCTACACCTTC.

The V and J genes are TRBV7-2 and TRBJ2-4, with 7 bases identical to TRBD2. Germline trimming cut 4 bases from V and 4 bases from J; bases unmatched to any gene: 10. Germline V CDR1 and CDR2: SGHTA, FQGNSA. The CDR3 contains 16 residues. The CDR3 loop reads CASSWRPGREKNIQYF. The CDR3 nucleotides read TGTGCCAGCAGCTGGCGGCCGGGGCGGGAGAAAAACATTCAGTACTTC. Using reference TRBV7-2 and TRBJ2-4 for the parts outside the CDR3, the full variable domain is GAGVSQSPSNKVTEKGKDVELRCDPISGHTALYWYRQSLGQGLEFLIYFQGNSAPDKSGLPSDRFSAERTGGSVSTLTIQRTQQEDSAVYLCASSWRPGREKNIQYFGAGTRLSVL.

This clone was observed a single time. The rearrangement joins TRBV28 to TRBJ2-5; D remains unclear. This CDR3 has 14 residues. Germline V gene data show CDR1 as MDHEN and CDR2 as SYDVKM. Trimming took off 6 bases at V and 5 bases at J, with 16 bases between the two ends. The CDR3 bases are TGTGCCAGCAGACCTGGACGCCGAGTGGAGACCCAGTACTTC. It specifies CASRPGRRVETQYF.

The chain combines TRBV6-6 with TRBJ2-7, with 7 bases lining up with TRBD1. The CDR3 is made up of 15 amino acids. J gave up 4 bases and V 0 bases, and 6 bases lay outside the gene matches. CDR1 is MNHNY, CDR2 SVGAGI, per germline (reference sequence). The CDR3 loop is CASSYSNRGMYEQYF. The DNA for the CDR3 is TGTGCCAGCAGTTACTCGAACAGGGGTATGTACGAGCAGTACTTC.

The chain employs TRBV5-1 and TRBJ1-1; 7 bases fit TRBD1. V dropped 4 bases and J dropped 4; count of bases not matched to a gene: 10. Germline values: CDR1 SGHRS, CDR2 YFSETQ. This CDR3 is built from 15 residues. The CDR3 DNA is TGCGCCAGCAGCGGGAACACAGGGGTGGGCACTGAAGCTTTCTTT. Its protein product is CASSGNTGVGTEAFF.